The 9 T cell receptor beta chains listed next were all sequenced from one sample in a study of OX40 agonist ivuxolimab in advanced cancers. Here immunoSEQ multiplex PCR was the method, and the copy in TCRdb shows in-frame clones only, minus some. The data show roughly 60,000 clones, with 85% seen just once and about 4% held by the top ten. The source was CD4+ or CD8+ T cells sorted from blood, collected in a trial of the OX40 agonist ivuxolimab. The source of these receptors is an adult with an advanced solid tumor such as melanoma, head and neck, liver or kidney cancer.

This clone appeared once. The J gene is TRBJ1-1, the V gene TRBV27; D is unresolved. From germline, CDR1 is MNHEY and CDR2 SMNVEV (reference sequence). The CDR3 spans 11 residues. Deletions cut 6 bases from V and 5 bases from J, with 7 bases between. In nucleotides, the CDR3 is TGTGCCAGCAGAACGGGGACTGAAGCTTTCTTT. Encoded protein: CASRTGTEAFF.

The CDR3 nucleotides read TGTGCCAGCAGTTACCAGTTGGGAGAAGCTTTCTTT. This translates into CASSYQLGEAFF. The rearrangement joins TRBV6-5 to TRBJ1-1; no clear D gene. Germline CDR1 MNHEY, CDR2 SVGAGI. The CDR3 is 12 amino acids. The V and J ends lost 2 bases and 8 bases respectively, with 9 bases between them.

The chain joins TRBV7-9 to TRBJ2-1, with 12 positions matching TRBD2. This CDR3 is built from 19 residues. The V gene's germline CDR1 is SEHNR and CDR2 FQNEAQ (reference sequence). After removal of 1 base from V and 6 bases from J, the junction contained 13 bases not matched to a gene. The CDR3 here is CASSLGASGRAGNSNEQFF. The CDR3 coding sequence is TGTGCCAGCAGCTTAGGGGCTAGCGGGAGGGCCGGCAATAGCAATGAGCAGTTCTTC.

V is TRBV7-8 and J is TRBJ1-1; no reliable D call. Looked up from germline, CDR1 is SGHVS and CDR2 is FQNEAQ. The V end lost 1 base, the J end lost 1 base, and 7 bases lay between the germline ends. The CDR3 sequence is 14 residues long. The CDR3 nucleotides are TGTGCCAGCAGCTTAGGCAGCCGGAACACTGAAGCTTTCTTT. The encoded protein is CASSLGSRNTEAFF.

This clone was observed once. The chain has TRBV7-3 and TRBJ1-5; a weak D match, TRBD1 (5 bases). Trimming shortened V by 4 bases and J by 7 bases, and 20 bases separated the two germline ends. This CDR3 is 16 amino acids long. The germline CDR1 and CDR2 sequences are SGHTA and FQGTGA. The CDR3 loop is CASSYPRLQGEQPQHF. CDR3 bases: TGTGCCAGCAGCTACCCCCGGTTGCAGGGCGAACAGCCCCAGCATTTT.

This clone was detected only once. The chain joins TRBV7-2 to TRBJ1-6, with 8 bases lining up with TRBD1. CDR3 length: 15 amino acids. Trimming at V came to 4 bases and at J to 6 bases, leaving 5 bases not matched to a gene. Per the germline V gene, CDR1 is SGHTA and CDR2 is FQGNSA. DNA of the CDR3: TGTGCCAGCAGCTCTAGACAGGGGTCTAATTCACCCCTCCACTTT. It encodes CASSSRQGSNSPLHF.

The V call is TRBV9, the J call TRBJ2-1; 11 nucleotides align to TRBD2. CDR3 size: 17 residues. V gave up 3 bases and J gave up 9 bases; unmatched junction bases: 14. The germline gives CDR1 SGDLS, CDR2 YYNGEE. CDR3: CASSAGGSGRASGEQFF. CDR3 nucleotides: TGTGCCAGCAGCGCGGGGGGTAGCGGGAGGGCCTCGGGTGAGCAGTTCTTC. The full variable domain, with the rest looked up from reference TRBV9 and TRBJ2-1, is DSGVTQTPKHLITATGQRVTLRCSPRSGDLSVYWYQQSLDQGLQFLIQYYNGEERAKGNILERFSAQQFPDLHSELNLSSLELGDSALYFCASSAGGSGRASGEQFFGPGTRLTVL.

The chain has TRBV2 and TRBJ2-5, with TRBD2 matching over 11 bases. The J segment lost 1 base and the V segment lost 4 bases, leaving 5 bases of the junction unmatched. The CDR3 consists of 16 residues. CDR1 and CDR2 (germline): SNHLY, FYNNEI. In nucleotides, the CDR3 is TGTGCCAGCAGTGCCTTACTAGCGGGGGCCCAAGAGACCCAGTACTTC. As protein: CASSALLAGAQETQYF.

V and J are TRBV7-9 and TRBJ1-1; TRBD1 is a possible D gene (6 bases). Trimming took off 4 bases at V and 3 bases at J, with 15 bases between the two ends. CDR3 length equals 15 residues. Germline V gene data show CDR1 as SEHNR and CDR2 as FQNEAQ (reference sequence). CDR3 residues: CASSSRGTADTEAFF. The CDR3 DNA reads as TGTGCCAGCAGCTCTAGGGGGACGGCAGACACTGAAGCTTTCTTT.